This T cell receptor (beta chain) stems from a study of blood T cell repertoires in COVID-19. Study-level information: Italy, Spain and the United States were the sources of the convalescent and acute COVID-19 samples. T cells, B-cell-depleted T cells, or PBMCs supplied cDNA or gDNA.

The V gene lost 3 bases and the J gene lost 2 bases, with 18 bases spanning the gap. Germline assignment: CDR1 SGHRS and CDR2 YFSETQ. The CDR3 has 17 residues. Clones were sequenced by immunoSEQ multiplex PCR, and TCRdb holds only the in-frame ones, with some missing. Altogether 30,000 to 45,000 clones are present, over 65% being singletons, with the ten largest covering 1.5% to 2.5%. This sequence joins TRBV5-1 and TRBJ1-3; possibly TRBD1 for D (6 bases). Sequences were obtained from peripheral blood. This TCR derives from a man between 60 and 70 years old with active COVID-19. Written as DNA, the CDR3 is TGCGCCAGCAGCTATTCCCCGGCAGGGGCAACTGGAAACACCATATATTTT. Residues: CASSYSPAGATGNTIYF. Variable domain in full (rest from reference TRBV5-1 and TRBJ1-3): KAGVTQTPRYLIKTRGQQVTLSCSPISGHRSVSWYQQTPGQGLQFLFEYFSETQRNKGNFPGRFSGRQFSNSRSEMNVSTLELGDSALYLCASSYSPAGATGNTIYFGEGSWLTVV.